The entry below gives a single T cell receptor beta chain sequence along with its context. Its antigen remains unidentified. This record comes from a study of persistence of HIV-infected CD4 T cells. Background on the study: Blood samples, up to 180 mL, came from multiple time points, except two leukapheresis donors sampled once.

Overlapping HIV-1 Gag 15-mer peptides at 1 ug per peptide per mL were used. Sorted nonresponding memory CD4+ T cells were CD40L-negative, CD69-negative, CD45RO-high. This CDR3 has 12 residues. Whole-study results and caveats: Antigen-responding cells were enriched for degenerate expanded CDR3beta sequences.

The immunoSEQ assay was version 4, run in survey mode. Sequenced by immunoSEQ multiplex PCR; TCRdb stores in-frame clones only, minus some. There are 38,000 or so clones in the sample; approximately 81% occur only once, and more than 4.5% lies in the top ten. The material sequenced was cultured CD4+ T cells from PBMCs, taken from a patient who received antiretroviral therapy. The chain joins TRBV21-1 to TRBJ2-1. TRBV21-1 counts as a pseudogene. The TCR was taken from an adult with HIV. The donor label of this sample is uncertain. The CDR3 nucleotides read TGTGCCAGCAGCAAAGCCTGGAATGAGCAGTTCTTC. Amino acid sequence: CASSKAWNEQFF.